These 2 T cell receptor beta chains came from one sample sequenced in a study of cytomegalovirus exposure and HLA in healthy donors. The PCR ran on 60 Vbeta and 13 Jbeta primers. Repertoires were generated with immunoSEQ multiplex PCR, while TCRdb's copy carries only in-frame clones and drops some. The sample yields some 130,000 clones, roughly 63% seen once. The sample consisted of PBMCs. Receptors originate from a man aged 25-40 years in good health and CMV-seropositive.

The chain uses TRBV7-2 and TRBJ2-1; 10 bases are shared with TRBD2. V lost 0 bases and J lost 1; bases outside the gene matches: 9. CDR3 length: 19 amino acids. The germline gives CDR1 SGHTA, CDR2 FQGNSA. The chain's CDR3 is CASSLAGLAGVKSYNEQFF. The CDR3 nucleotides read TGTGCCAGCAGCTTAGCGGGGCTAGCGGGAGTTAAATCCTACAATGAGCAGTTCTTC.

J is TRBJ2-5 and V is TRBV5-1, with TRBD2 matching over 12 bases. The CDR3 covers 16 residues. The V gene's germline CDR1 is SGHRS and CDR2 YFSETQ. V trimming: 0 bases; J trimming: 5 bases; junction bases outside the gene matches: 5. CDR3 loop: CASSLGLAGGVETQYF. The CDR3 coding sequence is TGCGCCAGCAGCTTGGGTCTAGCGGGAGGGGTGGAGACCCAGTACTTC.